These 25 T cell receptor beta chains were sequenced from one sample in a study of cytomegalovirus exposure and HLA in healthy donors. The primer mix had 60 Vbeta and 13 Jbeta primers. Profiled with immunoSEQ multiplex PCR; TCRdb holds only in-frame clones, not every one. The sample comprises 120,000 or so clones, over 65% of which are singletons, and 1.8% rests with the top ten. Sequenced input: PBMCs. These receptors all come from a man between 18 and 35 years old in good health and CMV-seronegative.

The chain combines TRBV4-3 with TRBJ1-4; D is unclear. Deletions cut 4 bases from V and 6 bases from J, with 12 bases between. CDR3 length equals 14 residues. Germline-derived CDR1 and CDR2 are LGHNA and YSLEER. The CDR3 loop is CASSPSQIDEKLFF. The CDR3 DNA is TGCGCCAGCAGCCCTAGCCAGATAGATGAAAAACTGTTTTTT.

A word on this clone: Within the sample, other DNA sequences also encode this same CDR3. The chain has TRBV6-1 and TRBJ1-1; 9 bases match TRBD1. CDR1 and CDR2 from the germline V gene are MNHNS and SASEGT. J was trimmed by 6 bases and V by 6 bases; bases with no gene match: 2. CDR3 length: 12 residues. The CDR3 sequence is CASRRTGAEAFF. The DNA of the CDR3 is TGTGCCAGCAGGCGGACAGGGGCTGAAGCTTTCTTT.

This chain links TRBV5-1 with TRBJ2-3; possibly TRBD2 for D (6 bases). Deletions cut 4 bases from V and 3 bases from J, with 9 bases between. The CDR3 runs 13 residues. Germline V gene data show CDR1 as SGHRS and CDR2 as YFSETQ. DNA of the CDR3: TGCGCCAGCAGCGGGGGGACGACAGATACGCAGTATTTT. Translated, it gives CASSGGTTDTQYF.

The chain has TRBV13 and TRBJ2-3, with D possibly matching TRBD2 (5 bases). CDR1 is PRHDT, CDR2 FYEKMQ, per germline (reference sequence). This CDR3 is built from 13 residues. Trimming took off 4 bases at V and 0 bases at J, with 5 bases between the two ends. This chain's CDR3 is CASSSGSTDTQYF. The CDR3 DNA reads as TGTGCCAGCAGCTCGGGGAGCACAGATACGCAGTATTTT.

This clone was recorded only once. The rearrangement uses TRBV2 and TRBJ1-3; the D gene is possibly TRBD1 (6 bases). V gave up 6 bases and J gave up 0 bases, with 9 bases separating them. Germline CDR1 is SNHLY and CDR2 is FYNNEI. The CDR3 has 14 amino acids. The CDR3 sequence is CASRDSSSGNTIYF. The CDR3 DNA reads as TGTGCCAGCAGGGACAGCTCCTCTGGAAACACCATATATTTT.

This chain connects TRBV6-5 to TRBJ1-3; 8 nucleotides agree with TRBD1. The CDR3 totals 15 residues. V gave up 6 bases and J gave up 4 bases; unmatched junction bases: 8. Germline-derived CDR1 and CDR2 are MNHEY and SVGAGI. DNA for the CDR3: TGTGCCAGCAGCCAAGGGGGGACAGGAGGAAACACCATATATTTT. Its translation is CASSQGGTGGNTIYF.

The chain links TRBV27 to TRBJ1-5, with D possibly TRBD1 on 5 matching bases. The V gene's germline CDR1 is MNHEY and CDR2 SMNVEV (reference sequence). The CDR3 runs 14 residues. The germline V and J ends were trimmed by 5 bases and 9 bases, with 17 bases remaining between them. The CDR3 protein is CASSPRGGLWPQHF. CDR3 DNA sequence: TGTGCCAGCAGTCCCCGGGGGGGGTTATGGCCCCAGCATTTT.

This chain uses TRBV6-5 with TRBJ2-2; 7 bases fit TRBD1. Germline values: CDR1 MNHEY, CDR2 SVGAGI. This CDR3 is 14 amino acids long. V shed 4 bases and J 5 bases; nucleotides not matched to a gene: 4. For the CDR3, the DNA is TGTGCCAGCAGTTCGACAGGGTTTACCGGGGAGCTGTTTTTT. It codes for CASSSTGFTGELFF.

This clone was seen more than once but under ten times. This chain joins TRBV11-2 and TRBJ1-1; the D is unclear. The germline V and J ends were trimmed by 10 bases and 3 bases, with 12 bases remaining between them. Per the germline V gene, CDR1 is SGHAT and CDR2 is FQNNGV. The length of the CDR3 is 12 residues. CDR3 sequence: CATRRVDTEAFF. The DNA of the CDR3 is TGTGCCACCCGCCGGGTCGACACTGAAGCTTTCTTT.

The chain couples TRBV7-3 to TRBJ2-5; 7 nucleotides match TRBD1. This CDR3 is built from 14 residues. Per the germline V gene, CDR1 is SGHTA and CDR2 is FQGTGA. Losses at the gene ends were 4 bases for V and 1 base for J; bases not matched to a gene: 3. CDR3 sequence: CASSSTGAQETQYF. The CDR3 region has the DNA TGTGCCAGCAGCTCTACAGGGGCCCAAGAGACCCAGTACTTC.

V gene TRBV5-4 combines with J gene TRBJ2-5; TRBD2 aligns across 8 bases. Germline V lookup: CDR1 SGHNT, CDR2 YYREEE (reference sequence). This CDR3 has 17 residues. After removal of 4 bases from V and 2 bases from J, the junction contained 13 bases not matched to a gene. CDR3 coding DNA: TGTGCCAGCAGCCCAATGGGGGCGGGGGGTAAACAAGAGACCCAGTACTTC. Amino acid sequence: CASSPMGAGGKQETQYF. Full variable domain (outside the CDR3, taken from reference TRBV5-4 and TRBJ2-5): ETGVTQSPTHLIKTRGQQVTLRCSSQSGHNTVSWYQQALGQGPQFIFQYYREEENGRGNFPPRFSGLQFPNYSSELNVNALELDDSALYLCASSPMGAGGKQETQYFGPGTRLLVL.

A note on this clone: Additional DNA sequences in this sample encode the identical CDR3. This CDR3 reads CATRRGAEGNTIYF. The CDR3 bases are TGTGCCACTCGGCGGGGGGCAGAAGGAAACACCATATATTTT. The chain recombines TRBV6-5 with TRBJ1-3, with D possibly TRBD1 on 6 matching bases. CDR1 is MNHEY and CDR2 is SVGAGI in the germline V gene. V lost 10 bases and J 4 bases, leaving 17 bases between the germline ends. The CDR3 spans 14 residues.

The V gene is TRBV15, the J gene TRBJ1-1, with 8 bases identical to TRBD1. Germline V CDR1 and CDR2: LNHNV, YYDKDF (reference sequence). The length of the CDR3 is 15 residues. The J segment lost 6 bases and the V segment lost 5 bases, leaving 11 bases of the junction unmatched. The CDR3 is CATSPGSGGKAEAFF. In DNA, the CDR3 is TGTGCCACCAGCCCCGGTTCAGGGGGCAAGGCTGAAGCTTTCTTT.

This clone was seen only a few times. The rearrangement joins TRBV6-1 to TRBJ2-7; maybe TRBD1 (6 bases). From germline, CDR1 is MNHNS and CDR2 SASEGT. Trimming took 7 bases from V and 2 from J, leaving 12 bases between them. The CDR3 has 13 amino acids. The CDR3 DNA follows: TGTGCCAGCACCACAAACAGGGCCTACGAGCAGTACTTC. Protein product: CASTTNRAYEQYF.

This clone was seen a handful of times. The V and J genes are TRBV6-5 and TRBJ1-5; no clear D gene. The CDR3 has 14 amino acids. CDR1 MNHEY and CDR2 SVGAGI come from the germline V gene. The V and J ends lost 0 bases and 3 bases respectively, with 6 bases between them. Written as DNA, the CDR3 is TGTGCCAGCAGTTACTCGAGTATCAATCAGCCCCAGCATTTT. Translating it yields CASSYSSINQPQHF.

The chain has TRBV19 and TRBJ1-2, with a weak D call TRBD1 (5 bases). Germline CDR1 and CDR2: LNHDA and SQIVND (reference sequence). CDR3 size: 13 residues. V lost 9 bases and J lost 4, with 15 bases in between. Here the CDR3 reads CASGDWAVYGYTF. DNA for the CDR3: TGTGCCAGCGGGGACTGGGCGGTCTATGGCTACACCTTC.

The gene calls are TRBV6-1 and TRBJ2-5, with 11 bases identical to TRBD1. V lost 3 bases and J lost 5; bases outside the gene matches: 2. Germline loops: CDR1 MNHNS, CDR2 SASEGT. The CDR3 has 14 amino acids. The CDR3 DNA reads TGTGCCAGCAGTGAGGACAGGGGGCTGGAGACCCAGTACTTC. Residues: CASSEDRGLETQYF.

The chain links TRBV7-9 to TRBJ1-2; D uncertain. Germline CDR1 SEHNR, CDR2 FQNEAQ (reference sequence). The CDR3 length is 14 residues. V lost 0 bases to trimming and J lost 7 bases, with 12 bases between them. The CDR3 protein is CASSLAHTVSGYTF. DNA for the CDR3: TGTGCCAGCAGCTTAGCGCATACAGTGAGTGGCTACACCTTC.

The chain uses TRBV6-6 and TRBJ1-1; possibly TRBD1 for D (5 bases). Germline CDR1 is MNHNY and CDR2 is SVGAGI (reference sequence). This CDR3 spans 15 amino acids. With 8 bases removed from V and 0 bases from J, the gap between germline ends came to 16 bases. The CDR3 sequence is CASGSGEALNTEAFF. The CDR3 nucleotides read TGTGCCAGCGGGTCGGGGGAAGCGTTGAACACTGAAGCTTTCTTT.

In this sample, this clone turned up a few times. The chain joins TRBV7-9 to TRBJ2-1, with D maybe TRBD2 (6 bases). The length of the CDR3 is 14 residues. The V gene's germline CDR1 is SEHNR and CDR2 FQNEAQ (reference sequence). Between the trimmed V and J ends, which lost 3 bases and 1 base, there was a span of 7 bases. The CDR3 bases are TGTGCCAGCAGCTTCGGGGGTTCCTACAATGAGCAGTTCTTC. Residues: CASSFGGSYNEQFF. Combining the CDR3 with reference TRBV7-9 and TRBJ2-1 gives the whole variable domain DTGVSQNPRHKITKRGQNVTFRCDPISEHNRLYWYRQTLGQGPEFLTYFQNEAQLEKSRLLSDRFSAERPKGSFSTLEIQRTEQGDSAMYLCASSFGGSYNEQFFGPGTRLTVL.

The CDR3 sequence is CASSPRGHSNTEAFF. The CDR3 coding sequence is TGTGCCAGCAGCCCGAGGGGACATTCGAACACTGAAGCTTTCTTT. J is TRBJ1-1 and V is TRBV11-2, with D tentatively TRBD1 (6 bases). V lost 5 bases, J lost 1 base, and 14 bases lay in between. Germline V gene lookup returns CDR1 SGHAT and CDR2 FQNNGV. This CDR3 is 15 amino acids long.

V is TRBV5-3 and J is TRBJ1-2; D gene unclear. TRBV5-3 is identified as an open reading frame with a role that is uncertain. V lost 1 base to trimming and J lost 4 bases, with 11 bases between them. CDR3 length: 14 amino acids. CDR3 loop: CARSLCGEAYGYTF. DNA of the CDR3: TGTGCCAGAAGCTTGTGTGGGGAGGCCTATGGCTACACCTTC.

The chain joins TRBV7-9 to TRBJ2-1; D uncertain. The CDR3 has 12 amino acids. CDR1 and CDR2 (germline): SEHNR, FQNEAQ (reference sequence). Trimming shortened V by 3 bases and J by 12 bases, and 12 bases separated the two germline ends. CDR3 region: CASSFPGLGQFF. In nucleotides, the CDR3 is TGTGCCAGCAGCTTCCCAGGTTTGGGGCAGTTCTTC.

The chain combines TRBV9 with TRBJ1-1, with 10 nucleotides matching TRBD1. There are 17 residues in the CDR3. The germline gives CDR1 SGDLS, CDR2 YYNGEE. J gave up 3 bases and V 2 bases, and 10 bases lay outside the gene matches. The CDR3 protein is CASSVSGTGVSYTEAFF. The CDR3 DNA reads as TGTGCCAGCAGCGTTTCCGGGACAGGGGTCTCGTACACTGAAGCTTTCTTT.

This rearrangement joins TRBV5-8 to TRBJ2-3; 9 bases line up with TRBD1. This CDR3 is 15 amino acids long. Germline values: CDR1 SGHTS, CDR2 YDEGEE. After removal of 5 bases from V and 3 bases from J, the junction contained 7 bases not matched to a gene. The CDR3 protein is CASSSGTGKTDTQYF. CDR3 DNA: TGTGCCAGCAGTTCCGGGACAGGGAAGACAGATACGCAGTATTTT. Looking up the rest from reference TRBV5-8 and TRBJ2-3 gives the full variable domain: EAGVTQSPTHLIKTRGQQATLRCSPISGHTSVYWYQQALGLGLQFLLWYDEGEERNRGNFPPRFSGRQFPNYSSELNVNALELEDSALYLCASSSGTGKTDTQYFGPGTRLTVL.